This T cell receptor beta chain was captured by sequencing in a study of cytomegalovirus exposure and HLA in healthy donors. PCR employed 60 Vbeta and 13 Jbeta primers. Measured with immunoSEQ multiplex PCR; TCRdb has only the in-frame clones, and not every one. Here the sample spans about 200,000 clones, more than 65% being singletons. The CDR3 loop spans 11 amino acids. In germline, CDR1 is LNHNV, CDR2 YYDKDF (reference sequence). Trimming removed 8 bases at V and 5 bases at J, with 9 bases between. The chain couples TRBV15 to TRBJ2-5; no definite D call. Sequenced sample: PBMCs. The TCR originated in a man aged 50-60 years in good health and CMV-seronegative. CDR3 sequence reads: CATQIGETQYF. CDR3 DNA sequence: TGTGCCACCCAAATCGGGGAGACCCAGTACTTC.